This T cell receptor beta chain was sequenced during a study of T-cell memory formation after mild COVID-19. CDR1 and CDR2 (germline): SGHRS, YFSETQ. This CDR3 is built from 14 residues. The V end lost 7 bases, the J end lost 1 base, and 14 bases lay between the germline ends. Ten or more counts support this clonotype. TCRdb called the 5' RACE reads again in MiXCR, with one record for every CDR3 protein. The sample lists around 150,000 distinct CDR3 sequences; roughly 12% were seen once. This receptor was obtained from a young man who had mild COVID-19 (a few samples of this study predate the infection). Cell type and time point are not known. The V gene is TRBV5-1, the J gene TRBJ1-1, with D tentatively TRBD1 (6 bases). The sample consisted of PBMCs or a T cell subset sorted from them (not recorded which). The CDR3 nucleotides are TGCGCCAGCGGGTCGGGACACCCGAACACTGAAGCTTTCTTT. It encodes CASGSGHPNTEAFF.